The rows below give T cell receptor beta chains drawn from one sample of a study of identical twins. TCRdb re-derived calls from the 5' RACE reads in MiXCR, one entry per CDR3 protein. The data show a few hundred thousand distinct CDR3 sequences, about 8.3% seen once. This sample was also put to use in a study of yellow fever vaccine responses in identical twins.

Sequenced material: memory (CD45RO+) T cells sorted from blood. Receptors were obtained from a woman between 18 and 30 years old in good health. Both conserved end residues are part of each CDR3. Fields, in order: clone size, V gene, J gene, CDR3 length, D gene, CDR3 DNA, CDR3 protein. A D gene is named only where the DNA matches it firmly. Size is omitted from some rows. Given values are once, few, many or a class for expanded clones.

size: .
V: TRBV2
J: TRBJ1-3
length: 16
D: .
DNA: TGTGCCAGCAGTACCCCCGACAGTAACTCTGGAAACACCATATATTTT
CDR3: CASSTPDSNSGNTIYF

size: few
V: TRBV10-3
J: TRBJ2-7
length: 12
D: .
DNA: TGTGCCATCAGTACCGGATCCTACGAGCAGTACTTC
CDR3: CAISTGSYEQYF

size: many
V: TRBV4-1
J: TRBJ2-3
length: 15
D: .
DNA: TGCGCCAGCAGCCAAGATGGACAGCCCACAGATACGCAGTATTTT
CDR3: CASSQDGQPTDTQYF

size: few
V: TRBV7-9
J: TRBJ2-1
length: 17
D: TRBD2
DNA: TGTGCCAGCAGCTTTGGGACTAGCGGGAAACAATACAATGAGCAGTTCTTC
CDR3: CASSFGTSGKQYNEQFF

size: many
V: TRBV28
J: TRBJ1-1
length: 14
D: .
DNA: TGTGCCAGCAGTTTATCGGGCAGACTCACTGAAGCTTTCTTT
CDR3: CASSLSGRLTEAFF

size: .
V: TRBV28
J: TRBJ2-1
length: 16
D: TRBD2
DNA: TGTGCCAGCAGCCCAGGACTAGCGGGAGGGTTACATGAGCAGTTCTTC
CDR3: CASSPGLAGGLHEQFF

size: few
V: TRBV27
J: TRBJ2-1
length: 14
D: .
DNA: TGTGCCAGCAGTTCGGCTAGCCGCTACAATGAGCAGTTCTTC
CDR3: CASSSASRYNEQFF

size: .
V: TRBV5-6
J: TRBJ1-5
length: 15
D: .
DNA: TGTGCCAGCAGCTTGAACTCGGTTAGCAATCAGCCCCAGCATTTT
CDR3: CASSLNSVSNQPQHF

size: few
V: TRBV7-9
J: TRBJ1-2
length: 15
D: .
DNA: TGTGCCAGCAGCCCCGGGCGTGCCCCTCGAGAGGGCTACACCTTC
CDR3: CASSPGRAPREGYTF

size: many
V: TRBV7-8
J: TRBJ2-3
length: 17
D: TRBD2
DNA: TGTGCCAGCAGCTTAAGTATTGGAGCGGGGGGCACAGATACGCAGTATTTT
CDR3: CASSLSIGAGGTDTQYF

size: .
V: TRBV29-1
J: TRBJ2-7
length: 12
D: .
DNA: TGCAGCGTGAGTAGAGGGCGCGACGAGCAGTACTTC
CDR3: CSVSRGRDEQYF

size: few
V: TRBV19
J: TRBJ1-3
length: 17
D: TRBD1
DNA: TGTGCCAGTAGTAACTCACGACAGGGAGGGAATGGAAACACCATATATTTT
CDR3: CASSNSRQGGNGNTIYF

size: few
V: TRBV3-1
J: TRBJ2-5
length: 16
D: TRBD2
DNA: TGTGCCAGCAGCCAAGCGGGGGGGCCGGAACAAGAGACCCAGTACTTC
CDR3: CASSQAGGPEQETQYF

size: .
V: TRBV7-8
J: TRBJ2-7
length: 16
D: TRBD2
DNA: TGTGCCAGCAGCTTATTCGGGACTAGCGGAGTCTACGAGCAGTACTTC
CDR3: CASSLFGTSGVYEQYF

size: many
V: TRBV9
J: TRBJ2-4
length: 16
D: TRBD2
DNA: TGTGCCAGCAGCGTAGGGGAACTAGCGGGATCTAACATTCAGTACTTC
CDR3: CASSVGELAGSNIQYF

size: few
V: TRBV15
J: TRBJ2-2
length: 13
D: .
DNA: TGTGCCACCAGCAGACAGGGTTCCGGGGAGCTGTTTTTT
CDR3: CATSRQGSGELFF

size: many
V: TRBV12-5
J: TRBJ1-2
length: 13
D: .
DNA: TGTGCTAGTGGTTTGAGCGGGAGTTATGGCTACACCTTC
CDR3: CASGLSGSYGYTF

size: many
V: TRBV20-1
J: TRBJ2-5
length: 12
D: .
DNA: TGCAGTGCCCGATCCAACCAAGAGACCCAGTACTTC
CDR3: CSARSNQETQYF